Following are 11 T cell receptor beta chains from one sample sequenced in a study of regulatory T cells in long-lasting Graves disease. As to time point: newly diagnosed GD, antithyroid drugs for less than 3 months. From RNA extracted from PBMCs, the TCR library was made. Sequencing libraries for TCR beta were prepared with iRepertoire HTBI primers and Arm-PCR of CDR3 regions. Each CDR3 protein gets one entry after TCRdb re-called the multiplex PCR reads with MiXCR. In the table there are about 420,000 distinct CDR3 sequences, about a sixth of which are singletons. A further study also used this sample, focusing on T cells in Graves' hyperthyroidism and ophthalmopathy.

The input for sequencing was peripheral blood mononuclear cells (PBMCs), taken at new diagnosis, from a patient treated with antithyroid drugs. The receptors were gathered from a woman between 18 and 29 years old with Graves disease.

This clonotype has at least ten counts. This chain joins TRBV7-9 and TRBJ2-3, with 12 bases identical to TRBD2. Looked up from germline, CDR1 is SEHNR and CDR2 is FQNEAQ (reference sequence). V was clipped by 2 bases and J by 3 bases; unmatched bases: 6. The CDR3 extends over 17 amino acids. The CDR3 DNA reads TGTGCCAGCAGCTTATCTAGCGGGAGGGCCGGAACAGATACGCAGTATTTT. It yields the protein CASSLSSGRAGTDTQYF.

This clonotype was observed a few times. This chain links TRBV5-6 with TRBJ2-1, with 14 bases that match TRBD2. The V gene end was trimmed by 3 bases and the J gene end by 8 bases; junction bases not matched to a gene: 10. Germline CDR1 is SGHDT and CDR2 is YYEEEE. There are 17 residues in the CDR3. The CDR3 DNA reads TGTGCCAGCAGCTGGAGAGCACCGGGACTAGCGGGAGATGAGCAGTTCTTC. This gives the protein CASSWRAPGLAGDEQFF. The complete variable domain, with remaining parts taken from reference TRBV5-6 and TRBJ2-1, reads DAGVTQSPTHLIKTRGQQVTLRCSPKSGHDTVSWYQQALGQGPQFIFQYYEEEERQRGNFPDRFSGHQFPNYSSELNVNALLLGDSALYLCASSWRAPGLAGDEQFFGPGTRLTVL.

At least ten counts were recorded for this clonotype. The rearrangement joins TRBV2 to TRBJ2-1; 7 nucleotides align to TRBD2. The CDR3 is 16 residues long. V lost 4 bases and J lost 9; bases outside the gene matches: 15. CDR1 SNHLY and CDR2 FYNNEI come from the germline V gene. The CDR3 here is CASSVSGQRIAGEQFF. The CDR3, as DNA: TGTGCCAGCAGTGTATCGGGTCAGAGGATAGCGGGTGAGCAGTTCTTC.

This clonotype was observed a handful of times. V gene TRBV7-9 combines with J gene TRBJ2-1; 8 nucleotides line up with TRBD1. Germline V CDR1 and CDR2: SEHNR, FQNEAQ (reference sequence). The CDR3 has 17 amino acids. J lost 6 bases, V lost 1 base, and 11 bases had no gene match. The CDR3 DNA reads as TGTGCCAGCAGCTTAGGGAGGGGACAGGAGTCCGCCAATGAGCAGTTCTTC. This translates into CASSLGRGQESANEQFF.

In its sample, this clonotype was seen a few times. V usage is TRBV19 and J usage is TRBJ2-1; D might be TRBD2 (6 bases). In germline, CDR1 is LNHDA, CDR2 SQIVND (reference sequence). The V gene lost 3 bases and the J gene lost 6 bases, with 9 bases spanning the gap. This CDR3 has 13 residues. The CDR3 DNA reads as TGTGCCAGTAGTATGCGGGGAGGCAATGAGCAGTTCTTC. This encodes CASSMRGGNEQFF.

This clonotype was picked up a small number of times. CDR3 in amino acids: CASSLVLAGAVKNIQYF. CDR3 nucleotide sequence: TGTGCCAGCAGCTTAGTACTAGCGGGAGCGGTCAAAAACATTCAGTACTTC. The chain recombines TRBV11-3 with TRBJ2-4, with 11 bases that match TRBD2. The germline gives CDR1 SGHNT, CDR2 YENEEA. There are 17 residues in the CDR3. V lost 1 base, J lost 3 bases, and 5 bases stayed unmatched.

This clonotype has only a few counts. V and J are TRBV5-5 and TRBJ2-5; tentatively, D is TRBD1 (8 bases). V gave up 1 base and J gave up 4 bases, with 11 bases separating them. The CDR3 has 14 residues. Germline CDR1 reads SGHKS; CDR2 reads YYEKEE (reference sequence). The CDR3 DNA follows: TGTGCCAGCAGCTTGCACAGGGGGGGAGAGACCCAGTACTTC. Translating gives CASSLHRGGETQYF.

This clonotype has at least ten counts. Compared with germline, one end of the junction differs, possibly owing to a read error. This chain links TRBV3-1 with TRBJ2-7, with D possibly called TRBD1 or TRBD2 (5 bases each). Germline CDR1 is LGHDT and CDR2 is YNNKEL (reference sequence). The CDR3 contains 13 residues. In DNA, the CDR3 is TGTGCCAGCAGCCGAAGCCGATGGGACGATCAGTACTTC. As protein: CASSRSRWDDQYF.

In its sample, this clonotype was seen a few times. The rearrangement uses TRBV6-2 or TRBV6-3 and TRBJ2-1, with 9 bases lining up with TRBD1. Per germline, CDR1 MNHEY and CDR2 SVGEGT. The V gene end was trimmed by 2 bases and the J gene end by 3 bases; junction bases not matched to a gene: 2. The CDR3 runs to 15 residues. The CDR3 DNA follows: TGTGCCAGCAGTTACGGGACAGGGAACTACAATGAGCAGTTCTTC. It encodes CASSYGTGNYNEQFF.

This clonotype showed up many times. The gene calls are TRBV7-2 and TRBJ2-5; tentatively, D is TRBD2 (6 bases). The V end was cut by 0 bases, the J end by 7 bases, with 6 bases between. The CDR3 contains 12 residues. Looked up from germline, CDR1 is SGHTA and CDR2 is FQGNSA. CDR3 sequence (DNA): TGTGCCAGCAGCTTAGCGGGGGGGACCCAGTACTTC. Amino acid sequence: CASSLAGGTQYF.

The chain employs TRBV30 and TRBJ1-2, with a possible D match to TRBD1 (5 bases). The V gene's germline CDR1 is GTSNPN and CDR2 SVGIG (reference sequence). The CDR3 sequence is 12 residues long. Trimming pared 2 bases from V and 8 bases from J, leaving 12 bases between. The CDR3 spells CAWSWAGLGYTF. Here the CDR3 DNA reads TGTGCCTGGAGTTGGGCAGGGCTGGGCTACACCTTC.